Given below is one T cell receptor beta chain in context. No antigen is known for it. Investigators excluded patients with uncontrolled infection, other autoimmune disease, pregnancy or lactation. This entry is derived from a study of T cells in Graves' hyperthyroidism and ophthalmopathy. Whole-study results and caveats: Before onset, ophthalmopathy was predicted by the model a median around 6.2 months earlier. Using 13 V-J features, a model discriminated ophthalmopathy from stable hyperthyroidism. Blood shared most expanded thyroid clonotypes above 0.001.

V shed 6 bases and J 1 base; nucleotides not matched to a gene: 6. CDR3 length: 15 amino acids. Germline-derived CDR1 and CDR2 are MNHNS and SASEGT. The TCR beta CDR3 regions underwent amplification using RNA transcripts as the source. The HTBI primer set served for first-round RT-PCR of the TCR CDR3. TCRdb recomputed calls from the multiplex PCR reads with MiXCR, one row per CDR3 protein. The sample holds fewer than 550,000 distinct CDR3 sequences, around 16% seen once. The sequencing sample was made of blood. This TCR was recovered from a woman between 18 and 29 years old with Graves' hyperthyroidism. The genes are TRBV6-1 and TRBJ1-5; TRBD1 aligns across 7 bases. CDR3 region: CASSPTGMSNQPQHF. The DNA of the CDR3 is TGTGCCAGCAGCCCGACAGGGATGAGCAATCAGCCCCAGCATTTT.